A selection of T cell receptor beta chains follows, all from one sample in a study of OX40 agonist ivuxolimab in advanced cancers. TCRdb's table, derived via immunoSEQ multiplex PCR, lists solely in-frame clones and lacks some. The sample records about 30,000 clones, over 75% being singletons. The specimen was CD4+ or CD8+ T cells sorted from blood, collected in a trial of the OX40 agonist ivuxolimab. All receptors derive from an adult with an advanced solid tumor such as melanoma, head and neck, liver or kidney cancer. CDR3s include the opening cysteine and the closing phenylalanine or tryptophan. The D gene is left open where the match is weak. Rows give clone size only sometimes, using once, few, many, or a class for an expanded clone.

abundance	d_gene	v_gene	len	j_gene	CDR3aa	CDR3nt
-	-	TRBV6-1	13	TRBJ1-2	CATLPEGLDGYTF	TGTGCCACCCTGCCCGAGGGGTTGGATGGCTACACCTTC
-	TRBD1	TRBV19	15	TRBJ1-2	CASSTGWKANYGYTF	TGTGCCAGCTCGACAGGGTGGAAGGCTAACTATGGCTACACCTTC
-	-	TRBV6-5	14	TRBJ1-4	CASSYFQGREKLFF	TGTGCCAGCAGTTACTTCCAGGGTCGCGAAAAACTGTTTTTT
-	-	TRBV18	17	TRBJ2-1	CASSPPVGASDYNEQFF	TGTGCCAGCTCACCCCCGGTTGGGGCTAGCGATTACAATGAGCAGTTCTTC
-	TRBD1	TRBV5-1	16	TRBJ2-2	CASSLTGTAGSGELFF	TGCGCCAGCAGCTTAACCGGGACAGCTGGATCCGGGGAGCTGTTTTTT
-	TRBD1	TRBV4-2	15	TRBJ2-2	CASSQLSGGTGELFF	TGTGCCAGCAGCCAATTGTCAGGGGGCACCGGGGAGCTGTTTTTT
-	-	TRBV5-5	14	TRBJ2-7	CASSLVQALGEQYF	TGTGCCAGCAGCTTGGTCCAGGCCCTCGGCGAGCAGTACTTC
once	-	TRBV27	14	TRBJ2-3	CASSLSGSTDTQYF	TGTGCCAGCAGTTTATCGGGCAGCACAGATACGCAGTATTTT
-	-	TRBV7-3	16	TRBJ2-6	CASSKTRDSGANVLTF	TGTGCCAGCAGCAAGACCCGCGACTCTGGGGCCAACGTCCTGACTTTC
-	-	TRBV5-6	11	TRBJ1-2	CASSFDYGYTF	TGTGCCAGCAGCTTTGACTATGGCTACACCTTC
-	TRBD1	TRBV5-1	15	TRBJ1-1	CASSLGQGGRTEAFF	TGCGCCAGCAGCCTTGGACAGGGGGGACGGACTGAAGCTTTCTTT
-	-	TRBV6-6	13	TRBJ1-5	CASSPGTNQPQHF	TGTGCCAGCAGTCCCGGGACAAATCAGCCCCAGCATTTT
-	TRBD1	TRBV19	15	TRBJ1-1	CASSVDRAMNTEAFF	TGTGCCAGTAGTGTTGACAGGGCCATGAACACTGAAGCTTTCTTT
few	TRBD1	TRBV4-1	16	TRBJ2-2	CASSQGQGLNTGELFF	TGCGCCAGCAGCCAAGGACAGGGGCTGAACACCGGGGAGCTGTTTTTT
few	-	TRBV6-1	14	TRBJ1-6	CATRPPASLSPLHF	TGTGCCACCCGTCCCCCGGCATCCCTTTCACCCCTCCACTTT
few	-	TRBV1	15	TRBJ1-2	CTSSHHRVSPNGYTF	TGCACCAGCAGCCACCACAGGGTTTCTCCTAATGGCTACACCTTC
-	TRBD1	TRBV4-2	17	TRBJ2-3	CASLPIGQGRSTDTQYF	TGTGCCAGTCTCCCCATAGGACAGGGTCGGAGCACAGATACGCAGTATTTT
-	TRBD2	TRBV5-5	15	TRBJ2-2	CASSSVAGHTGELFF	TGTGCCAGCAGCTCAGTAGCGGGCCACACCGGGGAGCTGTTTTTT
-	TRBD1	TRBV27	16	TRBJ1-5	CASSPLSTGRYQPQHF	TGTGCCAGCAGTCCCCTCTCGACAGGGAGGTATCAGCCCCAGCATTTT
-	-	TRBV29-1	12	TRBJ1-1	CSVEEGITEAFF	TGCAGCGTTGAGGAGGGTATCACTGAAGCTTTCTTT
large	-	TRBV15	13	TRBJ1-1	CATSSHKNTEAFF	TGTGCCACCAGCAGCCACAAGAACACTGAAGCTTTCTTT
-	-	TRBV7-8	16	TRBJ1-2	CASSLQAGIPNYGYTF	TGTGCCAGCAGCTTACAGGCAGGAATTCCTAACTATGGCTACACCTTC
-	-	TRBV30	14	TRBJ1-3	CAWSGISSGNTIYF	TGTGCCTGGAGTGGTATTAGCTCTGGAAACACCATATATTTT
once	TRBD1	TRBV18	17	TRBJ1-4	CASSPPGQGAQNEKLFF	TGTGCCAGCTCACCACCGGGACAGGGGGCCCAGAATGAAAAACTGTTTTTT